This passage covers 29 T cell receptor beta chains from one sample sequenced in a study of T cells in Graves' hyperthyroidism and ophthalmopathy. RNA transcripts yielded amplified TCR beta CDR3 regions. HTBI primers were used for first-round RT-PCR of the TCR CDR3. TCRdb re-called the multiplex PCR reads with MiXCR, one entry per CDR3 protein. Here the sample spans approximately 420,000 distinct CDR3 sequences, approximately 13% being singletons. Sequenced input: blood. These receptors were obtained from a woman aged 18-29 years with Graves' hyperthyroidism.

This clonotype was seen repeatedly, ten times or more. The chain is built from TRBV4-3 and TRBJ1-5, with D tentatively TRBD1 (5 bases). Trimming pared 3 bases from V and 6 bases from J, leaving 12 bases between. This CDR3 spans 14 amino acids. The V gene's germline CDR1 is LGHNA and CDR2 YSLEER. CDR3 DNA: TGCGCCAGCAGCCACTCACAGGAGGCTCAGCCCCAGCATTTT. It codes for CASSHSQEAQPQHF.

This clonotype has at least ten counts. The chain carries TRBV9 and TRBJ2-1, with 8 bases matching TRBD1. V trimming: 0 bases; J trimming: 6 bases; junction bases outside the gene matches: 5. The germline gives CDR1 SGDLS, CDR2 YYNGEE. The CDR3 sequence is 15 residues long. The CDR3 is CASSVVGTGSNEQFF. Written as DNA, the CDR3 is TGTGCCAGCAGCGTAGTCGGGACAGGTTCCAATGAGCAGTTCTTC.

This clonotype was seen repeatedly, ten times or more. J is TRBJ2-2 and V is TRBV12-3 or TRBV12-4; a weak D match, TRBD2 (5 bases). The CDR3 runs 14 residues. Trimming took off 2 bases at V and 6 bases at J, with 10 bases between the two ends. The CDR3 DNA reads as TGTGCCAGCAGTTTATCAGCTAGCCCCGGGGAGCTGTTTTTT. It yields the protein CASSLSASPGELFF.

This clonotype was observed at least ten times. The chain couples TRBV10-3 to TRBJ1-1; the D gene is possibly TRBD1 (5 bases). This CDR3 spans 16 amino acids. Per germline, CDR1 ENHRY and CDR2 SYGVKD. Trimming shortened V by 0 bases and J by 4 bases, and 15 bases separated the two germline ends. The CDR3 DNA is TGTGCCATCAGTGAGTCGAAGTCGGGGGATAGCACTGAAGCTTTCTTT. Its translation is CAISESKSGDSTEAFF.

This clonotype was found many times. V usage is TRBV7-9 and J usage is TRBJ2-7; D unresolved. This CDR3 contains 14 residues. The V and J ends lost 4 bases and 6 bases respectively, with 16 bases between them. Germline loops: CDR1 SEHNR, CDR2 FQNEAQ (reference sequence). The CDR3 protein is CASSSERLGAEQYF. CDR3 DNA sequence: TGTGCCAGCAGCTCAGAGAGGTTGGGTGCCGAGCAGTACTTC.

This clonotype was counted ten times or more. Germline and junction disagree at one end, which may indicate a read error. This sequence joins TRBV7-7 and TRBJ2-1, with D possibly being TRBD2 (5 bases). CDR3 length: 14 amino acids. Germline V gene sequence: CDR1 SSHAT, CDR2 FNYEAQ (reference sequence). The DNA of the CDR3 is TGTGCTAGCAGCCACGGGGAAAACTACAATGAGCAGTTCTTC. This gives the protein CASSHGENYNEQFF.

This clonotype was detected many times. V and J are TRBV7-9 and TRBJ2-5, with no clear D. Trimming removed 6 bases from V and 5 bases from J, with 7 bases in between. The CDR3 contains 11 residues. The germline gives CDR1 SEHNR, CDR2 FQNEAQ (reference sequence). In DNA form, the CDR3 reads TGTGCCAGCAGGACCGGGGAGACCCAGTACTTC. Its translation is CASRTGETQYF. Drawing the rest from reference TRBV7-9 and TRBJ2-5, the complete variable domain is DTGVSQNPRHKITKRGQNVTFRCDPISEHNRLYWYRQTLGQGPEFLTYFQNEAQLEKSRLLSDRFSAERPKGSFSTLEIQRTEQGDSAMYLCASRTGETQYFGPGTRLLVL.

This clonotype was recorded many times. The junction and the germline gene differ at one end; a read error may be behind it. The chain employs TRBV12-3 or TRBV12-4 and TRBJ2-5; D possibly corresponds to TRBD2 (5 bases). CDR3 length: 13 amino acids. The DNA of the CDR3 is TGTGCCAGCAGCTTAGCGAGATGGGAGACCCAGTACTTC. Translated, it gives CASSLARWETQYF.

This clonotype was recorded many times. The V gene is TRBV6-1, the J gene TRBJ2-1; 9 bases agree with TRBD1. The CDR3 loop spans 15 amino acids. Trimming removed 2 bases from V and 7 bases from J; junction bases left unmatched: 6. Germline assignment: CDR1 MNHNS and CDR2 SASEGT. The DNA of the CDR3 is TGTGCCAGCAGTGAATCGGGACAGGGCTGGAATGAGCAGTTCTTC. Translation gives CASSESGQGWNEQFF.

The rearrangement uses TRBV19 and TRBJ2-5; D not certain. This CDR3 is built from 15 residues. The V gene's germline CDR1 is LNHDA and CDR2 SQIVND (reference sequence). Trimming pared 0 bases from V and 7 bases from J, leaving 15 bases between. In nucleotides, the CDR3 is TGTGCCAGTAGTATAGATCTCGCGACGGCAGGGACCCAGTACTTC. This gives the protein CASSIDLATAGTQYF. The full variable domain, its missing parts supplied by reference TRBV19 and TRBJ2-5, is DGGITQSPKYLFRKEGQNVTLSCEQNLNHDAMYWYRQDPGQGLRLIYYSQIVNDFQKGDIAEGYSVSREKKESFPLTVTSAQKNPTAFYLCASSIDLATAGTQYFGPGTRLLVL.

This clonotype showed up many times. This chain links TRBV29-1 with TRBJ1-2; TRBD1 matches 8 bases. Germline V gene lookup returns CDR1 SQVTM and CDR2 ANQGSEA. This CDR3 spans 16 amino acids. The J segment lost 5 bases and the V segment lost 3 bases, leaving 14 bases of the junction unmatched. CDR3 sequence (DNA): TGCAGCGTTGACACGAGACAGGGGTCCTCCGGTTATGGCTACACCTTC. Residues: CSVDTRQGSSGYGYTF.

The CDR3 DNA reads as TGTGCCAGCAGTCTTTGGGCTAGCGGGAGTAGCACAGATACGCAGTATTTT. Protein: CASSLWASGSSTDTQYF. The chain uses TRBV7-3 and TRBJ2-3; 10 positions match TRBD2. The CDR3 length is 17 residues. From germline, CDR1 is SGHTA and CDR2 FQGTGA. Trimming removed 6 bases from V and 0 bases from J; junction bases left unmatched: 9.

This clonotype was found many times. The chain uses TRBV6-1 and TRBJ1-2; no definite D call. The CDR3 loop spans 15 amino acids. The V end was cut by 3 bases, the J end by 3 bases, with 14 bases between. The germline V gene encodes CDR1 MNHNS and CDR2 SASEGT. Here the CDR3 reads CASSDRAVAYYGYTF. DNA for the CDR3: TGTGCCAGCAGTGATCGGGCGGTAGCTTACTATGGCTACACCTTC.

This clonotype was detected many times. The rearrangement joins TRBV5-6 to TRBJ1-5, with D perhaps TRBD1 (5 bases). Trimming took 0 bases from V and 4 from J, leaving 11 bases between them. Germline lookup yields CDR1 SGHDT and CDR2 YYEEEE. The CDR3 spans 15 residues. The CDR3 DNA sequence: TGTGCCAGCAGCTTGGGAGACAGAGAAAATCAGCCCCAGCATTTT. Residues: CASSLGDRENQPQHF. Complete variable domain (other parts from reference TRBV5-6 and TRBJ1-5): DAGVTQSPTHLIKTRGQQVTLRCSPKSGHDTVSWYQQALGQGPQFIFQYYEEEERQRGNFPDRFSGHQFPNYSSELNVNALLLGDSALYLCASSLGDRENQPQHFGDGTRLSIL.

This clonotype came up many times. The chain carries TRBV27 and TRBJ2-5; possibly TRBD1 or TRBD2 for D (5 bases each). CDR1 MNHEY and CDR2 SMNVEV come from the germline V gene (reference sequence). CDR3 length equals 13 residues. The V end lost 2 bases, the J end lost 7 bases, and 11 bases lay between the germline ends. Here the CDR3 reads CASSLGGARTQYF. The CDR3 DNA follows: TGTGCCAGCAGTTTAGGGGGAGCCCGGACCCAGTACTTC.

The sample holds many counts of this clonotype. V and J are TRBV12-3 or TRBV12-4 and TRBJ2-1; 9 bases fit TRBD2. There are 18 residues in the CDR3. Trimming at V came to 5 bases and at J to 4 bases, leaving 15 bases not matched to a gene. The CDR3 DNA reads as TGTGCCAGCAGTACCGGGACTAGCCCTTGGCGATCTTACAATGAGCAGTTCTTC. Protein sequence: CASSTGTSPWRSYNEQFF.

This clonotype was seen many times. The rearrangement uses TRBV30 and TRBJ2-3, with D unresolved. The V gene lost 4 bases and the J gene lost 0 bases, with 11 bases spanning the gap. The CDR3 consists of 14 residues. In germline, CDR1 is GTSNPN, CDR2 SVGIG (reference sequence). The CDR3 DNA sequence: TGTGCCTGGACTAAGAAGGCTAGCACAGATACGCAGTATTTT. It codes for CAWTKKASTDTQYF.

The chain recombines TRBV28 with TRBJ1-2; D remains unclear. This CDR3 region has 15 residues. The germline CDR1 and CDR2 sequences are MDHEN and SYDVKM. V shed 5 bases and J shed 1 base, with 14 bases lying between them. The DNA for the CDR3 is TGTGCCAGCAGTCCCTGGGATAAGGGTAACTATGGCTACACCTTC. Its translation is CASSPWDKGNYGYTF.

J is TRBJ2-6 and V is TRBV5-1; the match to TRBD2 covers 11 bases. The CDR3 is 18 residues long. Germline-derived CDR1 and CDR2 are SGHRS and YFSETQ. The V segment lost 4 bases and the J segment 3 bases; nucleotides outside the gene matches: 9. In DNA form, the CDR3 reads TGCGCCAGCAGCATTGTAGCGGGAGGGCCGAGTGGGGCCAACGTCCTGACTTTC. Translated, it gives CASSIVAGGPSGANVLTF.

This clonotype was seen many times. V usage is TRBV20-1 and J usage is TRBJ2-3; no firm D call. Trimming removed 2 bases at V and 0 bases at J, with 6 bases between. This CDR3 is 13 amino acids long. From germline, CDR1 is DFQATT and CDR2 SNEGSKA (reference sequence). Written as DNA, the CDR3 is TGCAGTGCTAGAAAGGATAGCACAGATACGCAGTATTTT. It is translated as CSARKDSTDTQYF.

This clonotype was seen a few times. The chain joins TRBV9 to TRBJ2-1, with 7 bases identical to TRBD1. The CDR3 sequence is 17 residues long. The V and J ends lost 0 bases and 7 bases, in that order; junction bases with no gene match: 13. Germline values: CDR1 SGDLS, CDR2 YYNGEE. The chain's CDR3 is CASSVDTGQGVRNEQFF. Written as DNA, the CDR3 is TGTGCCAGCAGCGTAGATACGGGGCAGGGGGTCAGGAATGAGCAGTTCTTC.

This clonotype was seen many times. V gene TRBV6-1 combines with J gene TRBJ2-3; D assignment may be TRBD1 or TRBD2 (5 bases each). Germline CDR1 MNHNS, CDR2 SASEGT. V lost 5 bases and J lost 2, with 20 bases in between. CDR3 size: 17 residues. CDR3 protein: CASSQTGASLITDTQYF. CDR3 coding DNA: TGTGCCAGCAGTCAGACCGGGGCCTCCCTGATCACAGATACGCAGTATTTT.

The rearrangement links TRBV12-3 or TRBV12-4 to TRBJ2-7; 12 bases map to TRBD2. Unmatched junction bases numbered 13, after V lost 5 bases and J lost 2 bases. The CDR3 extends over 18 amino acids. DNA for the CDR3: TGTGCCAGCAGTCCCGACTCGGCTAGCGGGAGGGTAACCTACGAGCAGTACTTC. Its protein is CASSPDSASGRVTYEQYF.

The CDR3 nucleotides read TGTGCCTGGGTTGACAGGGGGACCTACGAGCAGTACTTC. Translated: CAWVDRGTYEQYF. The V call is TRBV30, the J call TRBJ2-7; 9 bases fit TRBD1. Per germline, CDR1 GTSNPN and CDR2 SVGIG (reference sequence). The CDR3 is 13 amino acids. Losses at the gene ends were 5 bases for V and 2 bases for J; bases not matched to a gene: 4.

This clonotype was seen more than once but under ten times. The V and J genes are TRBV30 and TRBJ2-6, with 9 bases that match TRBD1. CDR3 length equals 17 residues. Germline V gene lookup returns CDR1 GTSNPN and CDR2 SVGIG (reference sequence). V lost 8 bases, J lost 4 bases, and 15 bases stayed unmatched. The chain's CDR3 is CATTYTGGASGANVLTF. DNA for the CDR3: TGTGCCACCACTTACACAGGGGGCGCCTCAGGGGCCAACGTCCTGACTTTC.

The genes are TRBV4-1 and TRBJ1-1; 9 nucleotides agree with TRBD1. V shed 3 bases and J 5 bases; nucleotides not matched to a gene: 7. This CDR3 contains 15 residues. Germline V gene sequence: CDR1 MGHRA, CDR2 YSYEKL. The CDR3 region is CASSHPGQGRTEAFF. The CDR3 DNA follows: TGCGCCAGCAGCCACCCGGGACAGGGTAGAACTGAAGCTTTCTTT.

This clonotype was counted between two and nine times. The chain recombines TRBV9 with TRBJ1-4; 10 bases align to TRBD1. The V segment lost 3 bases and the J segment 10 bases; nucleotides outside the gene matches: 9. Looked up from germline, CDR1 is SGDLS and CDR2 is YYNGEE. This CDR3 has 15 amino acids. The CDR3 sequence: CASSDAGQGSGKLFF. As DNA, the CDR3 is TGTGCCAGCAGCGATGCGGGACAGGGGTCGGGAAAACTGTTTTTT.

For this clonotype: A much larger clone is a single base away; this may be a read error. The chain uses TRBV12-3 or TRBV12-4 and TRBJ2-5; either TRBD1 or TRBD2 may supply D (5 bases each). The CDR3 has 14 amino acids. CDR3 sequence reads: CASSRRGAEEIQYF. DNA of the CDR3: TGTGCCAGCAGCCGCCGGGGCGCCGAAGAGATCCAGTACTTC.

This clonotype was seen ten or more times. V and J are TRBV13 and TRBJ1-1; tentative D call: TRBD1 (5 bases). V lost 5 bases and J 3 bases, leaving 25 bases between the germline ends. CDR3 size: 18 residues. CDR1 PRHDT and CDR2 FYEKMQ come from the germline V gene (reference sequence). The CDR3 protein is CASSITAQSGFGDTEAFF. The CDR3 bases are TGTGCCAGCAGCATAACGGCCCAATCAGGGTTTGGGGACACTGAAGCTTTCTTT.